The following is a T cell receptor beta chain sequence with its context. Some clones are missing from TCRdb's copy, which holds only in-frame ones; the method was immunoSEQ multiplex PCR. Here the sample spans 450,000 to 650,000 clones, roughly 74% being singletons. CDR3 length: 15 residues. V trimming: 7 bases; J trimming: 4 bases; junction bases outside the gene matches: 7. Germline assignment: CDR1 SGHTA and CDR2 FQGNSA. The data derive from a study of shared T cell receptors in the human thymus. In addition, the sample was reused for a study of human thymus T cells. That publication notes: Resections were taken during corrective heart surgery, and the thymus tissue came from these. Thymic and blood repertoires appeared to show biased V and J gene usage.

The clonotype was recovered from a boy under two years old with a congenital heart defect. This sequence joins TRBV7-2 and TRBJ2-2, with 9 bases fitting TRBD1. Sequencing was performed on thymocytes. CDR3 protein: CASTLGQGGTGELFF. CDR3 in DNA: TGTGCCAGCACCCTGGGACAGGGAGGCACCGGGGAGCTGTTTTTT.